This T cell receptor beta chain was documented in a study of CD8 T cells in ankylosing spondylitis. Overall study results and limits: From matched ankylosing spondylitis synovial fluid, disease-linked clones were reportedly recovered at significantly enriched levels. Characteristic of ankylosing spondylitis blood, it appeared, was a TCR beta motif comprising several highly homologous variants. In the blood and synovial fluid of reactive arthritis, some motif variants had been previously reported.

Germline CDR1 is MGHDK and CDR2 is SYGVNS. CDR3 length: 18 amino acids. V lost 4 bases and J 4 bases, leaving 25 bases between the germline ends. This clonotype appeared a few times. No antigen is known for it. Using quantitative 5'-RACE with molecular barcodes, the authors made TCR beta libraries. A single record per CDR3 protein comes from TCRdb applying MiXCR to the 5' RACE reads. This table has approximately 400,000 distinct CDR3 sequences, 25% to 30% appearing once. The gene calls are TRBV25-1 and TRBJ1-2; weak D call: TRBD1 (6 bases). The sequenced material came from blood, either unsorted or a sorted T cell fraction (not recorded which). The receptor comes from a male donor with ankylosing spondylitis. In nucleotides, the CDR3 is TGTGCCAGCAGTGTCCTAGGAGGGGGATCGTCGGCATTCTATGGCTACACCTTC. It encodes CASSVLGGGSSAFYGYTF.